The following is a T cell receptor (beta chain) sequence with its context. This record belongs to a study of blood T cell repertoires in COVID-19. The CDR3 spans 13 residues. CDR1 is LNHDA, CDR2 SQIVND, per germline (reference sequence). V gave up 5 bases and J gave up 6 bases; unmatched junction bases: 5. Everyone who took part was roughly 18 to 89 years old, and they came from 24 US areas. Clinical histories supplied by participants themselves formed the basis of cohort assignment. Authors' data handling: Researchers report that nucleated cell counts were estimated from reference gene primer amplification. Assay: immunoSEQ multiplex PCR; the TCRdb copy retains only in-frame clones and omits some. That table supplies the V and J calls and clone size; D and trimming were determined from the DNA. The data hold 400,000 or so clones, with over 75% observed a single time.

This chain uses TRBV19 with TRBJ1-2, with 8 bases aligning to TRBD1. The sequenced material came from PBMCs or T cells enriched from blood (not recorded which). The sequence derives from a woman between 40 and 50 years old with acute COVID-19. The CDR3 protein is CASSLGQGDGYTF. The CDR3 nucleotides read TGTGCCAGTAGTCTCGGACAGGGAGATGGCTACACCTTC. Using reference TRBV19 and TRBJ1-2 for the parts outside the CDR3, the full variable domain is DGGITQSPKYLFRKEGQNVTLSCEQNLNHDAMYWYRQDPGQGLRLIYYSQIVNDFQKGDIAEGYSVSREKKESFPLTVTSAQKNPTAFYLCASSLGQGDGYTFGSGTRLTVV.